These 22 T cell receptor beta chains share one sample of origin, sequenced in a study of T cell responses to AZD1222 COVID-19 vaccine. Sequenced by immunoSEQ multiplex PCR; TCRdb stores in-frame clones only, minus some. The profile shows 120,000 to 150,000 clones, more than 85% of them singletons. Sequenced here: peripheral blood, sampled on day 0 of MenACWY control vaccination. All receptors come from an adult in good health.

The chain has TRBV24-1 and TRBJ2-7, with a tentative D call TRBD1 (6 bases). The CDR3 is 14 residues long. Germline V CDR1 and CDR2: KGHDR, SFDVKD. Trimming took off 8 bases at V and 1 base at J, with 14 bases between the two ends. CDR3 protein: CATKSPGQSYEQYF. CDR3 coding DNA: TGTGCCACCAAATCCCCGGGACAATCCTACGAGCAGTACTTC.

The chain has TRBV5-4 and TRBJ2-5; 14 bases align to TRBD2. This CDR3 spans 16 amino acids. V lost 4 bases, J lost 4 bases, and 6 bases stayed unmatched. CDR1 is SGHNT and CDR2 is YYREEE in the germline V gene (reference sequence). CDR3 sequence: CASSVTSGGARETQYF. CDR3 nucleotide sequence: TGTGCCAGCAGCGTGACTAGCGGGGGGGCCAGAGAGACCCAGTACTTC.

V usage is TRBV27 and J usage is TRBJ2-7, with D perhaps TRBD2 (6 bases). This CDR3 comprises 13 residues. The germline V gene encodes CDR1 MNHEY and CDR2 SMNVEV (reference sequence). Trimming stripped 5 bases from V and 7 bases from J, with 15 bases between. Written as DNA, the CDR3 is TGTGCCAGCAGTACCGGGGGTCCGGAAGAGCAGTACTTC. It yields the protein CASSTGGPEEQYF.

The chain is built from TRBV14 and TRBJ2-1; tentatively, D is TRBD2 (6 bases). In germline, CDR1 is SGHDN, CDR2 FVKESK. V was clipped by 1 base and J by 7 bases, with 17 bases between them. The CDR3 spans 16 residues. The CDR3, as DNA: TGTGCCAGCAGCCAAGTGGGGGGAGCGCCCTGGAATGAGCAGTTCTTC. Amino acid sequence: CASSQVGGAPWNEQFF. Supplemented by reference TRBV14 and TRBJ2-1, the full variable domain reads EAGVTQFPSHSVIEKGQTVTLRCDPISGHDNLYWYRRVMGKEIKFLLHFVKESKQDESGMPNNRFLAERTGGTYSTLKVQPAELEDSGVYFCASSQVGGAPWNEQFFGPGTRLTVL.

The CDR3: CASSPLGIRGYTF. CDR3 in DNA: TGTGCCAGCAGCCCCCTAGGGATCCGGGGCTACACCTTC. The rearrangement joins TRBV7-9 to TRBJ1-2; D is ambiguous. The germline CDR1 and CDR2 sequences are SEHNR and FQNEAQ (reference sequence). The CDR3 consists of 13 residues. V shed 5 bases and J shed 8 bases, with 15 bases lying between them.

V and J are TRBV5-1 and TRBJ1-3; 8 nucleotides agree with TRBD1. The V gene's germline CDR1 is SGHRS and CDR2 YFSETQ. This CDR3 is 14 amino acids long. J was trimmed by 7 bases and V by 4 bases; bases with no gene match: 7. CDR3 nucleotides: TGCGCCAGCAGCACCGGGACAGGATGGAACACCATATATTTT. The encoded protein is CASSTGTGWNTIYF.

The genes are TRBV4-1 and TRBJ2-1; 10 bases line up with TRBD2. The J segment lost 5 bases and the V segment lost 0 bases, leaving 7 bases of the junction unmatched. The CDR3 spans 17 residues. Per the germline V gene, CDR1 is MGHRA and CDR2 is YSYEKL. The CDR3 loop is CASSQEQVAGGDNEQFF. CDR3 nucleotides: TGCGCCAGCAGCCAAGAGCAAGTAGCGGGAGGCGACAATGAGCAGTTCTTC.

The chain links TRBV6-6 to TRBJ1-1; maybe TRBD1 (6 bases). Trimming removed 9 bases at V and 6 bases at J, with 14 bases between. Per the germline V gene, CDR1 is MNHNY and CDR2 is SVGAGI (reference sequence). This CDR3 is 12 amino acids long. The CDR3 sequence is CASQQGVAEAFF. For the CDR3, the DNA is TGTGCCAGTCAACAGGGAGTGGCTGAAGCTTTCTTT.

The chain uses TRBV7-8 and TRBJ2-2, with TRBD1 identical over 9 bases. The ends lost 5 bases at V and 5 bases at J; junction bases unmatched: 9. CDR1 and CDR2 (germline): SGHVS, FQNEAQ. The CDR3 totals 16 residues. In DNA, the CDR3 is TGTGCCAGCAGCGTCCGGGACAGGGCCTTAACCGGGGAGCTGTTTTTT. It yields the protein CASSVRDRALTGELFF.

The CDR3 DNA reads TGTGCCAGCAGTTACTCTCCGGGACAAGCATATGGCTACACCTTC. This translates into CASSYSPGQAYGYTF. This chain uses TRBV6-5 with TRBJ1-2; TRBD1 might be the D (6 bases). From germline, CDR1 is MNHEY and CDR2 SVGAGI. The CDR3 consists of 15 residues. V was trimmed by 0 bases and J by 5 bases, leaving 13 bases between them.

This chain connects TRBV3-1 (or the pseudogene TRBV3-2) to TRBJ1-1; TRBD1 matches at 8 bases. The CDR3 extends over 13 amino acids. Losses at the gene ends were 3 bases for V and 3 bases for J; bases not matched to a gene: 0. The germline CDR1 and CDR2 sequences are LGHDT and YNNKEL (reference sequence). CDR3 residues: CASSQDRDTEAFF. CDR3 in DNA: TGTGCCAGCAGCCAGGACAGGGACACTGAAGCTTTCTTT.

This clone has a single count. The genes are TRBV28 and TRBJ1-1; 7 bases line up with TRBD1. CDR1 and CDR2 (germline): MDHEN, SYDVKM. V shed 2 bases, J shed 6 bases, and the junction held 12 bases outside the gene matches. This CDR3 spans 16 amino acids. CDR3 nucleotide sequence: TGTGCCAGCAGTTTAGGAGGACAGGAGGGTGTACCTGAAGCTTTCTTT. Translating it yields CASSLGGQEGVPEAFF.

CDR3 in DNA: TGTGCCAGCAGTTTAGCAGCTTCCTACGAGCAGTACTTC. Translated, it gives CASSLAASYEQYF. The rearrangement links TRBV27 to TRBJ2-7, with D uncertain. Trimming pared 2 bases from V and 1 base from J, leaving 6 bases between. Germline lookup yields CDR1 MNHEY and CDR2 SMNVEV (reference sequence). The CDR3 has 13 amino acids.

The chain recombines TRBV19 with TRBJ1-2, with 9 bases lining up with TRBD1. This CDR3 contains 15 residues. Germline V lookup: CDR1 LNHDA, CDR2 SQIVND (reference sequence). The ends lost 3 bases at V and 1 base at J; junction bases unmatched: 3. Written as DNA, the CDR3 is TGTGCCAGTAGTATGGACAGGGGCCATAACTATGGCTACACCTTC. Encoded protein: CASSMDRGHNYGYTF.

The rearrangement joins TRBV9 to TRBJ2-2, with unresolved D. Looked up from germline, CDR1 is SGDLS and CDR2 is YYNGEE. The CDR3 is 13 residues long. Trimming stripped 3 bases from V and 6 bases from J, with 9 bases between. The CDR3 DNA sequence: TGTGCCAGCAGCGAAGGACGGGCCGGGGAGCTGTTTTTT. Residues: CASSEGRAGELFF.

The chain couples TRBV7-9 to TRBJ1-1; 8 nucleotides agree with TRBD1. The CDR3 is 14 residues long. With 5 bases clipped from V and 4 bases from J, the junction kept 6 bases outside the gene matches. CDR1 SEHNR and CDR2 FQNEAQ come from the germline V gene (reference sequence). DNA for the CDR3: TGTGCCAGCAGCCCCCCGACAGGGGTCACTGAAGCTTTCTTT. Encoded protein: CASSPPTGVTEAFF.

This chain connects TRBV19 to TRBJ1-1; TRBD1 might be the D (6 bases). The V gene's germline CDR1 is LNHDA and CDR2 SQIVND (reference sequence). V lost 6 bases and J lost 4, with 15 bases in between. The CDR3 runs to 14 residues. The CDR3 spells CASSPKGGLTEAFF. The CDR3 DNA is TGTGCCAGTAGCCCCAAGGGGGGACTCACTGAAGCTTTCTTT.

The rearrangement joins TRBV3-1 (or the pseudogene TRBV3-2) to TRBJ1-3; no reliable D call. Trimming took off 5 bases at V and 0 bases at J, with 5 bases between the two ends. Germline-derived CDR1 and CDR2 are LGHDT and YNNKEL (reference sequence). The CDR3 runs 13 residues. The CDR3 DNA reads TGTGCCAGCAGCGGTCTCTCTGGAAACACCATATATTTT. Its translation is CASSGLSGNTIYF.

The gene calls are TRBV19 and TRBJ2-1, with TRBD2 matching over 12 bases. This CDR3 is 17 amino acids long. From germline, CDR1 is LNHDA and CDR2 SQIVND (reference sequence). The trim removed 6 bases at V and 3 bases at J, leaving 9 bases unmatched. CDR3 in DNA: TGTGCCAGTAGGGCTAGCGGGAGGGTAGGAGACTACAATGAGCAGTTCTTC. Residues: CASRASGRVGDYNEQFF.

The rearrangement joins TRBV7-9 to TRBJ1-1; perhaps TRBD1 as D (5 bases). Germline V CDR1 and CDR2: SEHNR, FQNEAQ (reference sequence). The V end was cut by 8 bases, the J end by 2 bases, with 18 bases between. CDR3 size: 15 residues. The CDR3 nucleotides are TGTGCCAGCCCGAACATTGACAGCCTCAACACTGAAGCTTTCTTT. Its translation: CASPNIDSLNTEAFF.

This chain joins TRBV6-5 and TRBJ1-1; maybe TRBD1 (6 bases). Between the trimmed V and J ends, which lost 0 bases and 5 bases, there was a span of 13 bases. The CDR3 runs to 15 residues. Germline-derived CDR1 and CDR2 are MNHEY and SVGAGI. The CDR3: CASSYSAGAGTEAFF. Here the CDR3 DNA reads TGTGCCAGCAGTTACTCAGCAGGGGCGGGAACTGAAGCTTTCTTT.

The chain recombines TRBV25-1 with TRBJ2-2; 7 bases fit TRBD1. The V and J ends lost 6 bases and 4 bases, in that order; junction bases with no gene match: 5. Germline V gene data show CDR1 as MGHDK and CDR2 as SYGVNS. The CDR3 runs 14 residues. CDR3 bases: TGTGCCAGCAGAGAAACAGGGGTCACCGGGGAGCTGTTTTTT. It yields the protein CASRETGVTGELFF.